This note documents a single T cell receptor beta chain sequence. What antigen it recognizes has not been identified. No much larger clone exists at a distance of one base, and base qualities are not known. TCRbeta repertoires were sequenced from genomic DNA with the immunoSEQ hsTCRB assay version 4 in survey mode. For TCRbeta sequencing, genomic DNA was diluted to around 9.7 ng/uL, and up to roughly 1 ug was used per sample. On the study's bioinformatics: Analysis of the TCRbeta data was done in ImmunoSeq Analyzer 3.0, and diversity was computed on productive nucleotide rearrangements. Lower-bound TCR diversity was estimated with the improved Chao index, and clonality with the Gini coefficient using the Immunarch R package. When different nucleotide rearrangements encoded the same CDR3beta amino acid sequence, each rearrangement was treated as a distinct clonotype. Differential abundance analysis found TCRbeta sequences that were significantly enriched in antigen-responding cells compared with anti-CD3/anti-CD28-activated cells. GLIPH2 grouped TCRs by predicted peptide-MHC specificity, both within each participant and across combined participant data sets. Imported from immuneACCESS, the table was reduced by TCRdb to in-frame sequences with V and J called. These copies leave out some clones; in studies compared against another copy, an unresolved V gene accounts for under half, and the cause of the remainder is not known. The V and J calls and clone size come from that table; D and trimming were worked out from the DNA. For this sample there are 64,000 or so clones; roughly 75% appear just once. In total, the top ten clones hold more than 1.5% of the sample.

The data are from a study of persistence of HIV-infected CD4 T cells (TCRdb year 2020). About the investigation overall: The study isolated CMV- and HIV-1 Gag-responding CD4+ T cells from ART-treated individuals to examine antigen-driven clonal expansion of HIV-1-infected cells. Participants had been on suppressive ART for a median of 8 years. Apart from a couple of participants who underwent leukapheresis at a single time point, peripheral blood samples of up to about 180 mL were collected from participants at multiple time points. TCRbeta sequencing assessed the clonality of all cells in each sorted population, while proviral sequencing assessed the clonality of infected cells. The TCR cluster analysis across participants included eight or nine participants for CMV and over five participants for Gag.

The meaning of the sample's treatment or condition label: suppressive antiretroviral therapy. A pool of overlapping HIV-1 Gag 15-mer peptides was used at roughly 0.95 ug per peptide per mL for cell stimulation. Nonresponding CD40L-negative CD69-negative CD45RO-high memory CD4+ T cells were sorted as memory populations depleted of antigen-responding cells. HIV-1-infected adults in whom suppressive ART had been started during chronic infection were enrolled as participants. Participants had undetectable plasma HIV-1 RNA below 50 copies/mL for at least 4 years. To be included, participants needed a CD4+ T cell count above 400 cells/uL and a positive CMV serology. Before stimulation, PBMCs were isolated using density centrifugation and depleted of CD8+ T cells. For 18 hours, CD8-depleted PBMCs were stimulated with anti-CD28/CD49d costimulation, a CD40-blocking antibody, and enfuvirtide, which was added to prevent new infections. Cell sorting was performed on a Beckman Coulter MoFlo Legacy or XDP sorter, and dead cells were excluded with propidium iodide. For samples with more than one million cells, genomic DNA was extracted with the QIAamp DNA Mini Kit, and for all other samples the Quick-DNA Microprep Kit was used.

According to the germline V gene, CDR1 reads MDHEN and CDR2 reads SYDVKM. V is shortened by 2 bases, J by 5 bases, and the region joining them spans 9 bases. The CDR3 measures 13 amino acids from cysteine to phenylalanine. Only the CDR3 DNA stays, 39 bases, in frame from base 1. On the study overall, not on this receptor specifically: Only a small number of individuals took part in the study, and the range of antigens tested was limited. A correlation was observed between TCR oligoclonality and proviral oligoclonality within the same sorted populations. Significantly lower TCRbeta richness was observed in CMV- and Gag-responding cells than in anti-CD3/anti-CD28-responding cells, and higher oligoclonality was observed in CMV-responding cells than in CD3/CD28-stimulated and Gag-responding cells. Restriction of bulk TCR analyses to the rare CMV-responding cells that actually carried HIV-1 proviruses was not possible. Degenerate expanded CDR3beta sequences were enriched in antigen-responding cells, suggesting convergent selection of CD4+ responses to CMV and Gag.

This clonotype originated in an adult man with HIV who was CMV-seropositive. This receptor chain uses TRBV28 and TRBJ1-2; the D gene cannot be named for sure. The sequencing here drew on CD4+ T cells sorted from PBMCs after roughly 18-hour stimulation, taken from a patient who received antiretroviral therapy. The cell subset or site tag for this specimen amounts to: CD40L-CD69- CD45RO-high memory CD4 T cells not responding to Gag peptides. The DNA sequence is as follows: TGTGCCAGCAGTTTAATGGCTCCTTATGGCTACACCTTC. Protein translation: CASSLMAPYGYTF.